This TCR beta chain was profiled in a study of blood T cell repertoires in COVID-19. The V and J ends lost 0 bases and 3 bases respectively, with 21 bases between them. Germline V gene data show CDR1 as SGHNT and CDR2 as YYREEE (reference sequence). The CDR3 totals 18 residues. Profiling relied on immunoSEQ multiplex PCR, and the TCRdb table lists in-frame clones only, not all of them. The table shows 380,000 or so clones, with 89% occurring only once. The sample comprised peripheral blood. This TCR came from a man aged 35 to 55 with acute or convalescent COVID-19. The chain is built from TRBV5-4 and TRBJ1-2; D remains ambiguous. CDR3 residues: CASSLGPLRFPQHYGYTF. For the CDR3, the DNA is TGTGCCAGCAGCTTGGGTCCGCTCAGGTTCCCTCAACACTATGGCTACACCTTC. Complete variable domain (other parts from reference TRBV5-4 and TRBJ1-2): ETGVTQSPTHLIKTRGQQVTLRCSSQSGHNTVSWYQQALGQGPQFIFQYYREEENGRGNFPPRFSGLQFPNYSSELNVNALELDDSALYLCASSLGPLRFPQHYGYTFGSGTRLTVV.